Given below is one T cell receptor beta chain in context. Its binding antigen is unknown. The junction departs from the called germline gene at one end, perhaps through a read error. These data belong to a study of blood T cells in healthy people across ages (dated by TCRdb to about 2015). Regarding the research as a whole: In model experiments, template switching captured about one uniquely barcoded TCR beta cDNA molecule for every two T cells. Donors were grouped into four age groups: young (average approximately 15 years), middle-aged (39), aged (around 60) and long-lived (roughly 80). Using the same blood draw, the study looked at two additional independent replicas of 1 million unique cDNA reads for two donors, one aged 18 to 29 and the other aged 80 or older. Age-related changes in TCR beta repertoire diversity were measured in the study by deep sequencing normalized with unique cDNA molecular identifiers.

Broader findings and caveats from the paper: Observed TCR beta diversity per million T cells fell roughly linearly with age, and a significant reduction was already apparent by age roughly 40. Donor CMV infection status was unknown, potentially confounding age-related changes in expanded clonotypes. Since profiling was done on bulk unsorted PBMCs, naive and antigen-experienced compartments could not be conclusively compared. Estimates of total diversity from one million sequenced T cells were regarded as lower bounds and underestimates. Compared with the aged group, more naive CD4+ T cells, fewer expanded clones and increased TCR diversity were shown by the long-lived group, suggesting age selection. There was a strong correlation between observed TCR beta diversity and the percentage of naive T cells measured by flow cytometry.

Systemically healthy Caucasian individuals from Russia, 39 in total and aged about 6 to 90 years, were included as donors. Ten milliliters of peripheral blood were drawn from each donor into EDTA-treated Vacutainer tubes. Ficoll-Paque density-gradient centrifugation was used to isolate PBMCs, with at least 7 million per sample. Total RNA was extracted from PBMCs with Trizol reagent, with at least 5 micrograms obtained per sample. Naive CD45RAhigh/CD27high T cell percentages were measured by flow cytometry on a PBMC aliquot from every donor. Receptor amplification or capture employed 5' RACE. Instrument used: Illumina HiSeq 2500. A second PCR of 7 to 11 cycles was performed with a sample-barcoded 5' primer and a J-beta primer mix. A template-switch 5' adaptor carrying 12 random nucleotides introduced a unique molecular identifier onto each TCR beta cDNA molecule. Each sample yielded at least 3 million CDR3-containing paired-end reads. All of the RNA was converted into first-strand cDNA using the Mint cDNA synthesis kit, with a TRBC-specific oligonucleotide serving as the primer. Following uracil-DNA glycosylase treatment, a first 18-cycle PCR with universal primers M1SS and BC2_uni_R was performed on all cDNA. The authors processed their data as follows. For normalization, 1 million high-quality reads were randomly selected from each sample, with every read carrying a distinct molecular identifier. Reads with shared molecular identifiers were discarded instead of being binned into consensus sequences. CDR3 identification, clonotype clustering and error correction used MiTCR with a Q25 quality threshold and the strictest error-elimination algorithm. A nonparametric unseen species model using Euler transformation provided a lower-bound estimate of total TCR beta diversity. Clones were called with MiXCR by TCRdb after fastp trimmed the public reads at Q25, and only in-frame beta chains were retained. Every CDR3 protein is listed once, alongside the most common genes and DNA of its rows. In this record, the V and J calls reflect TCRdb's handling and not the investigators' own analysis. The sample profile shows 800,000 to 950,000 distinct CDR3 sequences; under 35% of them were found once. The top ten clones comprise 10% of the sample.

Reading from cysteine to phenylalanine, the CDR3 counts 13 amino acids. Only CDR3 DNA remains: 39 bases, in frame from the first base. The germline V gene yields SGHRS for CDR1 and YFSETQ for CDR2. These data were likewise used in another study, on T cells of mothers and their children. As the second paper documents: Donors were nine systemically healthy Caucasian individuals: three mothers and their six children. cDNA synthesis consumed the entire amount of extracted RNA, loaded at approximately 1.4 ug RNA in each 15 ul reaction. In the second PCR, the M1S primer added sample barcodes and 2-4 random nucleotides. More than 8 million TCR beta CDR3 reads were obtained from each mother, and millions of reads were obtained from each child. Thymic selection similarly shapes TCR recombination output in related and unrelated pairs, with minor effect from inherited differences. Normalized repertoire overlap was always found to be slightly, but never significantly, higher in related mother-child pairs than in unrelated mother-child pairs. No persistent microchimeric T cell clones were detected, at a sensitivity of approximately 90 clones per million clonotypes. To look for features that set related mother-child pairs apart from unrelated individuals, the researchers ran deep NGS to compare the TCR beta repertoires of mothers and children. On average, the children were roughly 10 +/- 4 years old, while the mothers were about 40 +/- 4 years old. After adapters were ligated using NEBNext reagents, the libraries underwent 100+100 nt paired-end sequencing on an Illumina HiSeq 2000. To prevent cross-contamination, the mother and child libraries were prepared a month apart and were sequenced in separate runs. For each donor, somewhere between 500,000 and 2,000,000 distinct TCR beta clonotypes were identified. Naive TCR beta clonotypes were estimated from low-frequency clonotypes matched to each donor's FACS-determined naive share, without sorting.

The TCR was taken from a woman aged 40 to 49 in good health. The sequencing sample was made of blood. The V gene is TRBV5-1 and the J gene is TRBJ2-7; 9 middle bases align to TRBD1. The CDR3 reads CASSMGQGHERYF. The DNA sequence reads TGCGCCAGCAGTATGGGACAGGGCCACGAGCGGTACTTC.